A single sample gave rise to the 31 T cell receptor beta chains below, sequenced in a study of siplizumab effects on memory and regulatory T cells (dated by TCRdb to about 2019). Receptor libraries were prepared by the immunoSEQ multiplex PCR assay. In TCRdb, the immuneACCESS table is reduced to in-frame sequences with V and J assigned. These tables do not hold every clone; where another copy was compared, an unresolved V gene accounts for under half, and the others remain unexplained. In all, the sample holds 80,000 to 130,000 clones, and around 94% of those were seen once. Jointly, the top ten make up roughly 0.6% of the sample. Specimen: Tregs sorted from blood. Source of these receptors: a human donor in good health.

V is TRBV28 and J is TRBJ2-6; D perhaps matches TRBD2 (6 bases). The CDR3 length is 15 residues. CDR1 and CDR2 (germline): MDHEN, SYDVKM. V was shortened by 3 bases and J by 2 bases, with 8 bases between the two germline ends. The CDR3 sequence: CASSFGGTGANVLTF. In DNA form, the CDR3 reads TGTGCCAGCAGTTTCGGGGGAACTGGGGCCAACGTCCTGACTTTC.

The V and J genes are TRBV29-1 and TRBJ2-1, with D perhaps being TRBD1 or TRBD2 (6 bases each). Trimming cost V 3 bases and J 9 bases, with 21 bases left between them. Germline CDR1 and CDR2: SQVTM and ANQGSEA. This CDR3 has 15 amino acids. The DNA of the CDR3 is TGCAGCGTTGAGGGACACTATAAGGGAGGCGGTGAGCAGTTCTTC. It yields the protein CSVEGHYKGGGEQFF.

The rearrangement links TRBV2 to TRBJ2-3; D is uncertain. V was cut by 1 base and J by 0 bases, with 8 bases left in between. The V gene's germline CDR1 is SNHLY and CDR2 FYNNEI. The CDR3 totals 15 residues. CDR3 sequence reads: CASSEDGTSTDTQYF. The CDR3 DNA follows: TGTGCCAGCAGTGAAGACGGCACTAGCACAGATACGCAGTATTTT.

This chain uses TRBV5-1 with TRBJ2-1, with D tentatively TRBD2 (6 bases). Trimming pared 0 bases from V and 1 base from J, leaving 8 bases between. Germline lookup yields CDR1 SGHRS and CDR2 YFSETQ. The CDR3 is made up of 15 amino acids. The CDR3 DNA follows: TGCGCCAGCAGCTTGGTGACTAGATCCTACAATGAGCAGTTCTTC. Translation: CASSLVTRSYNEQFF.

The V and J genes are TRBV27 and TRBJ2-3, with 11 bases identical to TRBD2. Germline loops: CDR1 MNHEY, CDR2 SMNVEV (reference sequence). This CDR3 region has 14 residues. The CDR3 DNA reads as TGTGCAGTTAGGGGACTAGCGGTCACAGATACGCAGTATTTT. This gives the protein CAVRGLAVTDTQYF.

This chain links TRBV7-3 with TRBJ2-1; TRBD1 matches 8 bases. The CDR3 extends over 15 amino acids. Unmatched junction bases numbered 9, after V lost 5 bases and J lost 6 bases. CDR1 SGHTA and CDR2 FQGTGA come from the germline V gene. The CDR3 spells CASSPRDRPFNEQFF. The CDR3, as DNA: TGTGCCAGCAGCCCACGGGACAGGCCTTTCAATGAGCAGTTCTTC.

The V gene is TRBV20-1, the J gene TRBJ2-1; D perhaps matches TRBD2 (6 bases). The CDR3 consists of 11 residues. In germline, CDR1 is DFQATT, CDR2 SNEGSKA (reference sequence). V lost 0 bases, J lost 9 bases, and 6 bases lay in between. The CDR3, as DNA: TGCAGTGCTAGAGACGGGAGTGAGCAGTTCTTC. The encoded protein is CSARDGSEQFF.

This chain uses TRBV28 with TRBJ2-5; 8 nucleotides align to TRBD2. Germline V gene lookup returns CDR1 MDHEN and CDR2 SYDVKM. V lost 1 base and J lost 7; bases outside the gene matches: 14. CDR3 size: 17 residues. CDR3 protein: CASSLFWGLDLVGTQYF. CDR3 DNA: TGTGCCAGCAGTTTATTCTGGGGACTAGACCTGGTTGGGACCCAGTACTTC. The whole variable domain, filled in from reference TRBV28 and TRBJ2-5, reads DVKVTQSSRYLVKRTGEKVFLECVQDMDHENMFWYRQDPGLGLRLIYFSYDVKMKEKGDIPEGYSVSREKKERFSLILESASTNQTSMYLCASSLFWGLDLVGTQYFGPGTRLLVL.

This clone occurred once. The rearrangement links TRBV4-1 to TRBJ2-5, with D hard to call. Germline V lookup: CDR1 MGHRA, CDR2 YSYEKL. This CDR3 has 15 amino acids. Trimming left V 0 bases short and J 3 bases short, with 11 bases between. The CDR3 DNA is TGCGCCAGCAGCCAAGAATTTGGAAGAAAAGAGACCCAGTACTTC. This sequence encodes CASSQEFGRKETQYF.

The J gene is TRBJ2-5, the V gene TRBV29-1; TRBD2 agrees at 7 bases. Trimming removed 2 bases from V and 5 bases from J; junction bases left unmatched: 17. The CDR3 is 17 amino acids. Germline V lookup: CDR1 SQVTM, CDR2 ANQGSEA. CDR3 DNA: TGCAGCGTTGAAAAGGTGTGGGGGAGGGCCGGTCCCGAGACCCAGTACTTC. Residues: CSVEKVWGRAGPETQYF.

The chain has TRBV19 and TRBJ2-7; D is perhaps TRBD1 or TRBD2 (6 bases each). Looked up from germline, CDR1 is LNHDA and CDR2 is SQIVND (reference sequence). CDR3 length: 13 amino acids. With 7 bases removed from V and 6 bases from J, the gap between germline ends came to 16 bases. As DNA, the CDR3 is TGTGCCAGTAACCAGGGGAGGATGGGCGAGCAGTACTTC. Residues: CASNQGRMGEQYF.

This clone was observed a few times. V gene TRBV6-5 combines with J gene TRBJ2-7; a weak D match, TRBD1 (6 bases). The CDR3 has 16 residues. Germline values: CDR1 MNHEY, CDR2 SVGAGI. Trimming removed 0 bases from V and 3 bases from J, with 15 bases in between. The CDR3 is CASSYSSRGQHYEQYF. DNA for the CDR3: TGTGCCAGCAGTTACTCGAGTAGAGGACAGCACTACGAGCAGTACTTC.

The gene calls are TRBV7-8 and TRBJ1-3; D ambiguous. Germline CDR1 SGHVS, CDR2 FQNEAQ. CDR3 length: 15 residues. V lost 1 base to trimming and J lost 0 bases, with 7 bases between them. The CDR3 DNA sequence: TGTGCCAGCAGCTTAGAACAGTTCTCTGGAAACACCATATATTTT. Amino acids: CASSLEQFSGNTIYF.

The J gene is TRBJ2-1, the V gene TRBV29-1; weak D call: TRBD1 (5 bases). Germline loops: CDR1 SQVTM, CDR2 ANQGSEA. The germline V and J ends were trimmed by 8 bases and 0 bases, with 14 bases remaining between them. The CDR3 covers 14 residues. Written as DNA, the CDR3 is TGCAGCTCACTTCGACAGACCTCCTACAATGAGCAGTTCTTC. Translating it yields CSSLRQTSYNEQFF.

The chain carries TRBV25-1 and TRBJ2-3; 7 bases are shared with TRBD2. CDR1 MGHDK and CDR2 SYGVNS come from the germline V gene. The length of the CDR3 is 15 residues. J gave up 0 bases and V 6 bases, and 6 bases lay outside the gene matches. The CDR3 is CASRLRESSTDTQYF. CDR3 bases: TGTGCCAGCAGATTGCGGGAGTCTAGCACAGATACGCAGTATTTT.

CDR3 coding DNA: TGCAGCGTTGCTAAGGGAATGAATGAGCAGTTCTTC. It encodes CSVAKGMNEQFF. The V and J genes are TRBV29-1 and TRBJ2-1, with D hard to call. The CDR3 contains 12 residues. Germline lookup yields CDR1 SQVTM and CDR2 ANQGSEA. The ends were cut back, 4 bases at V and 7 bases at J, with 11 bases in the middle.

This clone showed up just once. CDR3 bases: TGTGCCAGCAGCTTCCAAACTAGCTACGAGCAGTACTTC. Protein product: CASSFQTSYEQYF. The chain joins TRBV5-6 to TRBJ2-7; perhaps TRBD2 as D (5 bases). In germline, CDR1 is SGHDT, CDR2 YYEEEE. The CDR3 is made up of 13 amino acids. Trimming pared 2 bases from V and 3 bases from J, leaving 9 bases between.

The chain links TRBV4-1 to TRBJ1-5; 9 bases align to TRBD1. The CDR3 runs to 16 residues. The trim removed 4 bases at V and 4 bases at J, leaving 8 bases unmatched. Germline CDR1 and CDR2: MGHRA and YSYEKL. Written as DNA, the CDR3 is TGCGCCAGCAGCCCGCGGGGACAGGGTGGGAATCAGCCCCAGCATTTT. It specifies CASSPRGQGGNQPQHF.

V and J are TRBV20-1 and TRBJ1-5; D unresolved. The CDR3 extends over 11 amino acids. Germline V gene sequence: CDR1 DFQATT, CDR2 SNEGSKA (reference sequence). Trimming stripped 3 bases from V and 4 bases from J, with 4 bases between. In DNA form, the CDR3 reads TGCAGTGCTAGGGAAAATCAGCCCCAGCATTTT. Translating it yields CSARENQPQHF.

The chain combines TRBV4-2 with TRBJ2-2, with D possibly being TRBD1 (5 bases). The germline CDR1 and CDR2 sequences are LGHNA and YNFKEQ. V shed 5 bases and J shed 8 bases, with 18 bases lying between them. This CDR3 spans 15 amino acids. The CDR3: CASSSHPGAVGELFF. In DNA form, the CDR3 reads TGTGCCAGCAGCTCTCACCCTGGGGCAGTTGGGGAGCTGTTTTTT.

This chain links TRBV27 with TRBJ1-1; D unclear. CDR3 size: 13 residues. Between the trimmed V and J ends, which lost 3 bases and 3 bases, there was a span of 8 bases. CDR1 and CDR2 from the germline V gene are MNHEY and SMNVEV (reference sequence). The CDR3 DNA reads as TGTGCCAGCAGTTTTAGGGAGGACACTGAAGCTTTCTTT. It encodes CASSFREDTEAFF.

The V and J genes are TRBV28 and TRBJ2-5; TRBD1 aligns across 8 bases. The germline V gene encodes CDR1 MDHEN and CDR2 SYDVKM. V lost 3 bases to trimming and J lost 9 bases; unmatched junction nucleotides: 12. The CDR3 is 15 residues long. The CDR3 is CASSFGGQAVGAQYF. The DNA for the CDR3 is TGTGCCAGCAGTTTCGGGGGACAGGCCGTTGGGGCCCAGTACTTC. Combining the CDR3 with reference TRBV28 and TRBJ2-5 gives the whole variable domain DVKVTQSSRYLVKRTGEKVFLECVQDMDHENMFWYRQDPGLGLRLIYFSYDVKMKEKGDIPEGYSVSREKKERFSLILESASTNQTSMYLCASSFGGQAVGAQYFGPGTRLLVL.

The CDR3 spells CSAADLETQYF. DNA of the CDR3: TGCAGTGCCGCCGACTTAGAGACCCAGTACTTC. The chain combines TRBV20-1 with TRBJ2-5; D unresolved. In germline, CDR1 is DFQATT, CDR2 SNEGSKA (reference sequence). The CDR3 has 11 residues. Trimming cost V 6 bases and J 4 bases, with 9 bases left between them.

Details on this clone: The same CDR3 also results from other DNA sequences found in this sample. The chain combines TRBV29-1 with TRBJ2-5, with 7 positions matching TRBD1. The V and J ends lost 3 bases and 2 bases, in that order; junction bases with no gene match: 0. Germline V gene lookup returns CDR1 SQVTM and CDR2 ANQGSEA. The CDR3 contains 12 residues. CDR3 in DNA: TGCAGCGTTGACAGGGGGCAAGAGACCCAGTACTTC. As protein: CSVDRGQETQYF. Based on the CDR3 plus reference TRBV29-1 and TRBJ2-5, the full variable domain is SAVISQKPSRDICQRGTSLTIQCQVDSQVTMMFWYRQQPGQSLTLIATANQGSEATYESGFVIDKFPISRPNLTFSTLTVSNMSPEDSSIYLCSVDRGQETQYFGPGTRLLVL.

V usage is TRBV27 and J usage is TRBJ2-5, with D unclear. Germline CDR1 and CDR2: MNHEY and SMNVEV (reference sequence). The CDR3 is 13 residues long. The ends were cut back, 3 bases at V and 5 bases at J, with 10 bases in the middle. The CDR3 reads CASSFRLRETQYF. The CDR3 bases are TGTGCCAGCAGTTTCCGCCTTCGGGAGACCCAGTACTTC.

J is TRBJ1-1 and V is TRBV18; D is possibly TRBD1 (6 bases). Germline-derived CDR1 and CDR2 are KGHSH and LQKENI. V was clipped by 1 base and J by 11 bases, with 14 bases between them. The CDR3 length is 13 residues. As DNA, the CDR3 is TGTGCCAGCTCACCACGAGGGGGGGCGAGGGCTTTCTTT. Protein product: CASSPRGGARAFF.

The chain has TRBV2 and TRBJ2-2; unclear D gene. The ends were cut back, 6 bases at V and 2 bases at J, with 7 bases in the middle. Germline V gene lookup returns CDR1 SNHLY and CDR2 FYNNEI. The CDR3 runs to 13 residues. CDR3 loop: CASRPINTGELFF. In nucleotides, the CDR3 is TGTGCCAGCAGGCCGATTAACACCGGGGAGCTGTTTTTT.

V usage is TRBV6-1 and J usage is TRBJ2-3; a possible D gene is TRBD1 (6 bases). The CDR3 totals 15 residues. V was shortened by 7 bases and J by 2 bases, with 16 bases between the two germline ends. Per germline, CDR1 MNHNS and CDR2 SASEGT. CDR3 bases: TGTGCCAGCACCGTCGACAGGATACCCACAGATACGCAGTATTTT. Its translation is CASTVDRIPTDTQYF.

This chain's CDR3 is CASSIKGRRISNQPQHF. The DNA for the CDR3 is TGTGCCAGTAGTATTAAAGGACGACGGATTAGCAATCAGCCCCAGCATTTT. This chain links TRBV19 with TRBJ1-5; D uncertain. Germline lookup yields CDR1 LNHDA and CDR2 SQIVND (reference sequence). V lost 3 bases to trimming and J lost 0 bases, with 15 bases between them. The CDR3 is made up of 17 amino acids.

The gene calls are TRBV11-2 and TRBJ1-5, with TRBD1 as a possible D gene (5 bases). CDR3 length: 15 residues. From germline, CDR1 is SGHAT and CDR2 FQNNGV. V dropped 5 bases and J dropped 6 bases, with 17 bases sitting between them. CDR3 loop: CASSATAVPGQPQHF. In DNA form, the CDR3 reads TGTGCCAGCAGCGCGACAGCCGTCCCGGGTCAGCCCCAGCATTTT.

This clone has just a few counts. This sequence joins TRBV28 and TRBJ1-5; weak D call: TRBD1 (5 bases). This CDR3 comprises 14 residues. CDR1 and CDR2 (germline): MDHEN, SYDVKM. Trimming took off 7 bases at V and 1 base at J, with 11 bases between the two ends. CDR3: CASTRGGSNQPQHF. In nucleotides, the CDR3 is TGTGCCAGCACGAGGGGCGGGAGCAATCAGCCCCAGCATTTT.